This T cell receptor beta chain was found in a study of T-cell memory formation after mild COVID-19. TCRdb re-called the 5' RACE reads through MiXCR, storing one row per CDR3 protein. The table records about 340,000 distinct CDR3 sequences, under 25% of them present only once. What was sequenced was PBMCs or a T cell subset sorted from them (not recorded which). The TCR comes from an adult woman who had mild COVID-19 (a few samples of this study predate the infection). Cell type and time point are not known.

DNA for the CDR3: TGTGCCAGCAGCACCGGACAGAACTCCTATGGCTACACCTTC. This translates into CASSTGQNSYGYTF. V is TRBV13 and J is TRBJ1-2; a weak D match, TRBD1 (6 bases). The CDR3 sequence is 14 residues long. Germline-derived CDR1 and CDR2 are PRHDT and FYEKMQ (reference sequence). Between the trimmed V and J ends, which lost 5 bases and 4 bases, there was a span of 14 bases.